The clone carrying this T cell receptor beta chain appeared once. These data originate in a study of blood T cell repertoires in COVID-19. About the study: The United States, Italy and Spain were the sources of the acute and convalescent COVID-19 samples.

Authors' analysis steps: It was from reference gene primer amplification that nucleated cell counts were estimated. TCRdb's copy holds only in-frame clones and misses some; the assay was immunoSEQ multiplex PCR. V and J calls and clone size are copied from that table; D and trimming were computed from the DNA. The sample has about 99,000 clones, approximately 79% seen once. The CDR3 extends over 14 amino acids. V was shortened by 7 bases and J by 3 bases, with 18 bases between the two germline ends. In germline, CDR1 is SQVTM, CDR2 ANQGSEA. The rearrangement joins TRBV29-1 to TRBJ1-1, with D unclear. The receptor's source is a woman older than 75 with active or convalescent COVID-19. The sample comprised peripheral blood. The CDR3 here is CSAVLRRVDTEAFF. The CDR3 coding sequence is TGCAGCGCCGTCCTGAGGCGCGTGGACACTGAAGCTTTCTTT.